This is a list of T cell receptor beta chains from one sample in a study of cytomegalovirus exposure and HLA in healthy donors. The protocol was immunoSEQ multiplex PCR, while the TCRdb copy is restricted to in-frame clones and leaves out a portion. The table lists some 130,000 clones, over 70% of them singletons. Sequenced material: PBMCs. The receptors stem from a woman aged 18 to 35 in good health and CMV-seronegative. Each CDR3 is given with its conserved first and last residue. The D gene is left open where the match is weak. Some rows have no size entry. The others give once, few or many, or a class for an expanded clone.

D gene: .; J gene: TRBJ1-1; V gene: TRBV7-8; clone size: few; CDR3 protein: CASSPGDSLNTEAFF; CDR3 DNA: TGTGCCAGCAGCCCGGGGGACTCCCTGAACACTGAAGCTTTCTTT
D gene: TRBD1; J gene: TRBJ2-5; V gene: TRBV5-4; clone size: .; CDR3 protein: CASGPGQGETQYF; CDR3 DNA: TGTGCCAGCGGTCCGGGACAGGGGGAGACCCAGTACTTC
D gene: TRBD2; J gene: TRBJ2-7; V gene: TRBV7-2; clone size: .; CDR3 protein: CASSLGSGRQYEQYF; CDR3 DNA: TGTGCCAGCAGCTTAGGTAGCGGGAGGCAGTACGAGCAGTACTTC
D gene: TRBD1; J gene: TRBJ1-1; V gene: TRBV7-9; clone size: .; CDR3 protein: CSSSLDGTANTEAFF; CDR3 DNA: TGTTCCAGCAGCTTAGATGGGACAGCGAACACTGAAGCTTTCTTT
D gene: TRBD1; J gene: TRBJ1-4; V gene: TRBV6-5; clone size: .; CDR3 protein: CASSRTGRREKLFF; CDR3 DNA: TGTGCCAGCAGTCGGACAGGGAGGCGTGAAAAACTGTTTTTT
D gene: TRBD2; J gene: TRBJ2-7; V gene: TRBV6-5; clone size: .; CDR3 protein: CASSYSRTSSYEQYF; CDR3 DNA: TGTGCCAGCAGTTACTCGAGGACTAGCTCCTACGAGCAGTACTTC
D gene: TRBD2; J gene: TRBJ2-5; V gene: TRBV6-6; clone size: .; CDR3 protein: CASRTGTSGETQYF; CDR3 DNA: TGTGCCAGCAGGACTGGGACTAGCGGAGAGACCCAGTACTTC
D gene: .; J gene: TRBJ1-1; V gene: TRBV10-1; clone size: .; CDR3 protein: CASSDLQGSTEAFF; CDR3 DNA: TGCGCCAGCAGTGATCTACAGGGAAGCACTGAAGCTTTCTTT
D gene: TRBD2; J gene: TRBJ2-3; V gene: TRBV5-4; clone size: few; CDR3 protein: CASRSSGRETDTQYF; CDR3 DNA: TGTGCCAGCAGATCGAGCGGGAGGGAGACAGATACGCAGTATTTT
D gene: .; J gene: TRBJ2-2; V gene: TRBV2; clone size: .; CDR3 protein: CASKSGSNTGELFF; CDR3 DNA: TGTGCCAGCAAGTCGGGATCGAACACCGGGGAGCTGTTTTTT
D gene: TRBD1; J gene: TRBJ2-2; V gene: TRBV30; clone size: .; CDR3 protein: CAWSGQTTGELFF; CDR3 DNA: TGTGCCTGGTCGGGACAGACTACCGGGGAGCTGTTTTTT
D gene: .; J gene: TRBJ1-1; V gene: TRBV5-1; clone size: few; CDR3 protein: CASSLVPGAEAFF; CDR3 DNA: TGCGCCAGCAGCTTGGTTCCCGGGGCTGAAGCTTTCTTT
D gene: TRBD2; J gene: TRBJ2-1; V gene: TRBV12-5; clone size: .; CDR3 protein: CASWGPSGRAEREQFF; CDR3 DNA: TGTGCTAGTTGGGGGCCCAGCGGGAGGGCCGAGCGCGAGCAGTTCTTC
D gene: TRBD2; J gene: TRBJ2-5; V gene: TRBV29-1; clone size: .; CDR3 protein: CSVAGGLETQYF; CDR3 DNA: TGCAGCGTTGCGGGGGGGCTAGAGACCCAGTACTTC
D gene: TRBD2; J gene: TRBJ2-5; V gene: TRBV9; clone size: .; CDR3 protein: CASSGASGRGSAQYF; CDR3 DNA: TGTGCCAGCAGCGGGGCAAGCGGGAGGGGGTCCGCCCAGTACTTC
D gene: .; J gene: TRBJ1-4; V gene: TRBV19; clone size: .; CDR3 protein: CASSFLGATNEKLFF; CDR3 DNA: TGTGCCAGTAGTTTTTTAGGGGCAACTAATGAAAAACTGTTTTTT
D gene: TRBD1; J gene: TRBJ1-4; V gene: TRBV6-1; clone size: .; CDR3 protein: CASSPQTGGAEKLFF; CDR3 DNA: TGTGCCAGCAGTCCACAGACAGGGGGGGCTGAAAAACTGTTTTTT
D gene: TRBD1; J gene: TRBJ2-4; V gene: TRBV5-1; clone size: .; CDR3 protein: CASSWTGGEGGNIQYF; CDR3 DNA: TGCGCCAGCAGCTGGACAGGGGGCGAAGGAGGGAACATTCAGTACTTC
D gene: .; J gene: TRBJ2-7; V gene: TRBV7-8; clone size: .; CDR3 protein: CASSLGASPTYEQYF; CDR3 DNA: TGTGCCAGCAGCTTAGGGGCTAGCCCCACCTACGAGCAGTACTTC
D gene: .; J gene: TRBJ1-1; V gene: TRBV29-1; clone size: .; CDR3 protein: CSVDRGIGNTEAFF; CDR3 DNA: TGCAGCGTTGATCGGGGGATAGGAAACACTGAAGCTTTCTTT
D gene: TRBD2; J gene: TRBJ2-4; V gene: TRBV15; clone size: .; CDR3 protein: CATSSETSGVAKNIQYF; CDR3 DNA: TGTGCCACCAGCAGTGAAACTAGCGGGGTAGCCAAAAACATTCAGTACTTC
D gene: TRBD1; J gene: TRBJ1-2; V gene: TRBV19; clone size: .; CDR3 protein: CASRNRGNDGYTF; CDR3 DNA: TGTGCCAGTAGGAACAGGGGGAACGATGGCTACACCTTC
D gene: .; J gene: TRBJ1-3; V gene: TRBV10-3; clone size: .; CDR3 protein: CAISESKQEKVSGNTIYF; CDR3 DNA: TGTGCCATCAGTGAGTCGAAACAGGAAAAGGTCTCTGGAAACACCATATATTTT
D gene: .; J gene: TRBJ2-6; V gene: TRBV4-2; clone size: .; CDR3 protein: CASSQGISSSGANVLTF; CDR3 DNA: TGTGCCAGCAGCCAAGGGATTAGCAGCTCTGGGGCAAACGTCCTGACTTTC
D gene: TRBD2; J gene: TRBJ2-1; V gene: TRBV5-4; clone size: .; CDR3 protein: CASSLPGLATYNEQFF; CDR3 DNA: TGTGCCAGCAGTTTGCCCGGACTAGCCACCTACAATGAGCAGTTCTTC
D gene: .; J gene: TRBJ2-5; V gene: TRBV7-7; clone size: .; CDR3 protein: CASSRGRQETQYF; CDR3 DNA: TGTGCCAGCAGTCGAGGGCGACAAGAGACCCAGTACTTC
D gene: TRBD2; J gene: TRBJ2-5; V gene: TRBV10-3; clone size: .; CDR3 protein: CAISEKGGGVKLAGGHRDQYF; CDR3 DNA: TGTGCCATCAGTGAGAAAGGAGGGGGTGTGAAACTAGCGGGAGGGCACCGGGACCAGTACTTC
D gene: .; J gene: TRBJ2-1; V gene: TRBV11-3; clone size: .; CDR3 protein: CASSQGRGNEQFF; CDR3 DNA: TGTGCCAGCTCTCAGGGTCGCGGCAATGAGCAGTTCTTC
D gene: TRBD1; J gene: TRBJ2-7; V gene: TRBV9; clone size: .; CDR3 protein: CASSLTGTGDYEQYF; CDR3 DNA: TGTGCCAGCAGCCTTACCGGGACAGGGGACTACGAGCAGTACTTC
D gene: .; J gene: TRBJ2-7; V gene: TRBV7-9; clone size: .; CDR3 protein: CASSVQTRNYEQYF; CDR3 DNA: TGTGCCAGCAGCGTCCAGACACGAAACTACGAGCAGTACTTC
D gene: TRBD1; J gene: TRBJ1-3; V gene: TRBV2; clone size: once; CDR3 protein: CASSDPRDRVFTGNTIYF; CDR3 DNA: TGTGCCAGCAGTGACCCTCGGGACAGGGTTTTTACTGGAAACACCATATATTTT
D gene: TRBD2; J gene: TRBJ2-1; V gene: TRBV30; clone size: .; CDR3 protein: CAWSVGLAGGAEQFF; CDR3 DNA: TGTGCCTGGAGTGTAGGACTAGCGGGAGGGGCGGAGCAGTTCTTC
D gene: TRBD2; J gene: TRBJ2-3; V gene: TRBV4-1; clone size: .; CDR3 protein: CASSQDGPPAGADTQYF; CDR3 DNA: TGCGCCAGCAGCCAAGATGGTCCCCCAGCGGGGGCAGATACGCAGTATTTT
D gene: .; J gene: TRBJ1-2; V gene: TRBV7-9; clone size: few; CDR3 protein: CASQGDGYTF; CDR3 DNA: TGTGCCTCCCAAGGGGATGGCTACACCTTC
D gene: .; J gene: TRBJ2-2; V gene: TRBV30; clone size: .; CDR3 protein: CAFSGTFTGELFF; CDR3 DNA: TGTGCCTTCTCCGGGACTTTTACCGGGGAGCTGTTTTTT
D gene: .; J gene: TRBJ2-7; V gene: TRBV19; clone size: .; CDR3 protein: CASSMGHVKSRYEQYF; CDR3 DNA: TGTGCCAGTAGTATGGGGCACGTCAAATCCCGCTACGAGCAGTACTTC
D gene: TRBD2; J gene: TRBJ2-1; V gene: TRBV5-6; clone size: .; CDR3 protein: CASSLLQGLAVYNEQFF; CDR3 DNA: TGTGCCAGCAGCCTCCTTCAGGGACTAGCGGTGTACAATGAGCAGTTCTTC
D gene: .; J gene: TRBJ2-1; V gene: TRBV30; clone size: few; CDR3 protein: CAWGNRDSYNEQFF; CDR3 DNA: TGTGCCTGGGGTAACAGGGACTCCTACAATGAGCAGTTCTTC
D gene: .; J gene: TRBJ1-4; V gene: TRBV7-9; clone size: .; CDR3 protein: CAIQAANEKLFF; CDR3 DNA: TGTGCCATCCAGGCTGCTAATGAAAAACTGTTTTTT
D gene: TRBD2; J gene: TRBJ2-3; V gene: TRBV4-1; clone size: .; CDR3 protein: CASSQEREVEADTQYF; CDR3 DNA: TGCGCCAGCAGCCAAGAGCGGGAGGTGGAGGCAGATACGCAGTATTTT
D gene: TRBD1; J gene: TRBJ1-1; V gene: TRBV6-6; clone size: .; CDR3 protein: CASSYTFQGAQTEAFF; CDR3 DNA: TGTGCCAGCAGTTACACCTTTCAGGGGGCGCAGACTGAAGCTTTCTTT
D gene: TRBD1; J gene: TRBJ2-5; V gene: TRBV30; clone size: .; CDR3 protein: CAWSVSRGLKTQYF; CDR3 DNA: TGTGCCTGGAGTGTAAGCAGGGGGCTGAAGACCCAGTACTTC
D gene: TRBD1; J gene: TRBJ1-5; V gene: TRBV5-6; clone size: .; CDR3 protein: CASSYRGQPQHF; CDR3 DNA: TGTGCCAGCAGCTACAGGGGGCAGCCCCAGCATTTT
D gene: TRBD1; J gene: TRBJ1-2; V gene: TRBV5-1; clone size: .; CDR3 protein: CASSPGQGAWGYTF; CDR3 DNA: TGCGCCAGCAGCCCTGGACAGGGGGCGTGGGGCTACACCTTC
D gene: .; J gene: TRBJ1-1; V gene: TRBV4-1; clone size: few; CDR3 protein: CASRSLNTEAFF; CDR3 DNA: TGCGCCAGCAGGTCTCTGAACACTGAAGCTTTCTTT
D gene: .; J gene: TRBJ2-6; V gene: TRBV27; clone size: .; CDR3 protein: CASRRGSGANVLTF; CDR3 DNA: TGTGCCAGCAGACGGGGTTCCGGGGCCAACGTCCTGACTTTC
D gene: .; J gene: TRBJ1-5; V gene: TRBV6-1; clone size: once; CDR3 protein: CASSEQGGQPQHF; CDR3 DNA: TGTGCCAGCAGTGAACAGGGAGGTCAGCCCCAGCATTTT
D gene: .; J gene: TRBJ1-1; V gene: TRBV16; clone size: .; CDR3 protein: CASSGEGRAFF; CDR3 DNA: TGTGCCAGCAGCGGCGAGGGTCGAGCTTTCTTT